These 25 T cell receptor beta chains came from one sample sequenced in a study of CD8 T cells in Susac syndrome. An amount of RNA that ranged from roughly 0.45 to 1 ug was reverse transcribed with random hexamers. TCRdb called the immunoSEQ multiplex PCR reads again in MiXCR, with one record for every CDR3 protein. The sample has hundreds of thousands of distinct CDR3 sequences, just under 95% seen once. The sample consisted of CD4+ T cells from PBMCs. These receptors were collected from a human donor with multiple sclerosis.

J is TRBJ1-3 and V is TRBV30; tentative D call: TRBD1 (5 bases). V was cut by 2 bases and J by 3 bases, with 8 bases left in between. Per germline, CDR1 GTSNPN and CDR2 SVGIG (reference sequence). The CDR3 is 13 residues long. CDR3 coding DNA: TGTGCCTGGAGTTCAGGGATTGGAAACACCATATATTTT. Residues: CAWSSGIGNTIYF.

This clonotype was seen a few times. The V gene is TRBV3-1, the J gene TRBJ1-6; D gene uncertain. The CDR3 has 14 amino acids. The V gene lost 1 base and the J gene lost 5 bases, with 6 bases spanning the gap. Germline V lookup: CDR1 LGHDT, CDR2 YNNKEL (reference sequence). The CDR3 DNA reads as TGTGCCAGCAGCCAAGGGATCGATAATTCACCCCTCCACTTT. Encoded protein: CASSQGIDNSPLHF.

This clonotype was counted a single time. V usage is TRBV2 and J usage is TRBJ2-7, with 9 bases matching TRBD2. V gave up 7 bases and J gave up 8 bases; unmatched junction bases: 12. This CDR3 contains 14 residues. Germline loops: CDR1 SNHLY, CDR2 FYNNEI. As DNA, the CDR3 is TGTGCCAGCACCGAGTCGCTAGCGGGACCCAAGCAGTACTTC. Translating it yields CASTESLAGPKQYF.

V usage is TRBV7-2 and J usage is TRBJ2-3, with a weak D call TRBD1 (5 bases). This CDR3 contains 15 residues. CDR1 SGHTA and CDR2 FQGNSA come from the germline V gene. V was pared by 2 bases and J by 5 bases, with 14 bases between. CDR3 amino acids: CASSLMAGRQDTQYF. In DNA, the CDR3 is TGTGCCAGCAGCTTAATGGCAGGGCGCCAAGATACGCAGTATTTT. Filled out from reference TRBV7-2 and TRBJ2-3, the complete variable domain reads GAGVSQSPSNKVTEKGKDVELRCDPISGHTALYWYRQSLGQGLEFLIYFQGNSAPDKSGLPSDRFSAERTGGSVSTLTIQRTQQEDSAVYLCASSLMAGRQDTQYFGPGTRLTVL.

Here the CDR3 DNA reads TGCAGCGTTGAGGAACAGGGGGATGGCTACACCTTC. Its protein product is CSVEEQGDGYTF. The chain combines TRBV29-1 with TRBJ1-2, with 8 nucleotides matching TRBD1. Germline assignment: CDR1 SQVTM and CDR2 ANQGSEA. This CDR3 region has 12 residues. With 3 bases clipped from V and 6 bases from J, the junction kept 3 bases outside the gene matches.

The CDR3 DNA is TGTGCCAGCAGCGTAGGCCCCGCGAGAGGCCTTGGGGGGGGCTACACCTTC. Translated: CASSVGPARGLGGGYTF. V and J are TRBV9 and TRBJ1-2, with D perhaps matching TRBD1 (5 bases). The germline V gene has CDR1 SGDLS and CDR2 YYNGEE. CDR3 size: 17 residues. Trimming stripped 0 bases from V and 8 bases from J, with 23 bases between. The full variable domain, completed using reference TRBV9 and TRBJ1-2, is DSGVTQTPKHLITATGQRVTLRCSPRSGDLSVYWYQQSLDQGLQFLIQYYNGEERAKGNILERFSAQQFPDLHSELNLSSLELGDSALYFCASSVGPARGLGGGYTFGSGTRLTVV.

The genes are TRBV7-9 and TRBJ2-6, with D uncertain. CDR1 and CDR2 from the germline V gene are SEHNR and FQNEAQ (reference sequence). The V end was cut by 0 bases, the J end by 3 bases, with 3 bases between. The CDR3 sequence is 14 residues long. CDR3 in amino acids: CASSLAYGANVLTF. In DNA form, the CDR3 reads TGTGCCAGCAGCTTAGCGTATGGGGCCAACGTCCTGACTTTC. Using reference TRBV7-9 and TRBJ2-6 for the parts outside the CDR3, the full variable domain is DTGVSQNPRHKITKRGQNVTFRCDPISEHNRLYWYRQTLGQGPEFLTYFQNEAQLEKSRLLSDRFSAERPKGSFSTLEIQRTEQGDSAMYLCASSLAYGANVLTFGAGSRLTVL.

The genes are TRBV27 and TRBJ1-2; the D is unclear. CDR3 length: 16 amino acids. Germline loops: CDR1 MNHEY, CDR2 SMNVEV (reference sequence). Trimming took off 4 bases at V and 0 bases at J, with 15 bases between the two ends. CDR3: CASSSPSRGSNYGYTF. CDR3 coding DNA: TGTGCCAGCAGTTCCCCTTCAAGAGGCTCTAACTATGGCTACACCTTC.

This sequence joins TRBV9 and TRBJ2-5; maybe TRBD2 (6 bases). The ends were cut back, 2 bases at V and 5 bases at J, with 10 bases in the middle. CDR1 SGDLS and CDR2 YYNGEE come from the germline V gene. CDR3 length: 13 amino acids. CDR3 region: CASSVGGTETQYF. The CDR3 DNA is TGTGCCAGCAGCGTGGGCGGGACGGAGACCCAGTACTTC.

The V gene is TRBV27, the J gene TRBJ1-2; 7 bases match TRBD1. The germline CDR1 and CDR2 sequences are MNHEY and SMNVEV (reference sequence). This CDR3 has 13 amino acids. Trimming took 6 bases from V and 11 from J; bases not matched to a gene: 12. Written as DNA, the CDR3 is TGTGCCAGCAGCCTGAGCCTAGGGACAGATTACACCTTC. As protein: CASSLSLGTDYTF.

V usage is TRBV12-5 and J usage is TRBJ1-2; D call uncertain. The V gene lost 2 bases and the J gene lost 4 bases, with 11 bases spanning the gap. The CDR3 sequence is 14 residues long. Germline V gene sequence: CDR1 LGHNT, CDR2 FRNRAP. Here the CDR3 DNA reads TGTGCTAGTGGTTTGACACTGGGAAGCTATGGCTACACCTTC. This gives the protein CASGLTLGSYGYTF.

The V and J genes are TRBV6-5 and TRBJ2-7; D unresolved. The CDR3 spans 11 residues. Between the trimmed V and J ends, which lost 7 bases and 3 bases, there was a span of 7 bases. Germline CDR1 is MNHEY and CDR2 is SVGAGI. CDR3 bases: TGTGCCAGCACAAGCGACTACGAGCAGTACTTC. As protein: CASTSDYEQYF.

A single count supports this clonotype. This rearrangement joins TRBV6-2 or TRBV6-3 to TRBJ2-3; 12 nucleotides match TRBD2. This CDR3 contains 15 residues. With 6 bases clipped from V and 3 bases from J, the junction kept 4 bases outside the gene matches. Germline assignment: CDR1 MNHEY and CDR2 SVGEGT. CDR3 in amino acids: CASSRGLAGTDTQYF. The CDR3, as DNA: TGTGCCAGCAGCCGAGGACTAGCGGGAACAGATACGCAGTATTTT.

This clonotype was detected only once. V and J are TRBV5-1 and TRBJ1-2; D uncertain. Per germline, CDR1 SGHRS and CDR2 YFSETQ. The CDR3 sequence is 13 residues long. Trimming removed 0 bases at V and 7 bases at J, with 10 bases between. CDR3 DNA: TGCGCCAGCAGCTTGGGGCAGGAAGGTGGCTACACCTTC. This gives the protein CASSLGQEGGYTF.

The V call is TRBV12-3 or TRBV12-4, the J call TRBJ1-2; D remains unclear. The CDR3 consists of 13 residues. V was cut by 5 bases and J by 11 bases, with 18 bases left in between. CDR3 coding DNA: TGTGCCAGCAGTCTCGACGGCCCATTGTCGTACACCTTC. It codes for CASSLDGPLSYTF.

This chain joins TRBV5-1 and TRBJ1-5; D unresolved. The CDR3 spans 15 residues. Germline V gives CDR1 SGHRS, CDR2 YFSETQ. Trimming pared 0 bases from V and 2 bases from J, leaving 9 bases between. The CDR3 bases are TGCGCCAGCAGCTTGGGGGCCGGGGGCAATCAGCCCCAGCATTTT. Translation gives CASSLGAGGNQPQHF.

The CDR3 nucleotides are TGTGCCAGCAGGTCCTACAATGAGCAGTTCTTC. Its translation: CASRSYNEQFF. The V call is TRBV12-3 or TRBV12-4, the J call TRBJ2-1; D ambiguous. Trimming left V 6 bases short and J 1 base short, with 1 base between. The CDR3 is made up of 11 amino acids.

The V gene is TRBV9, the J gene TRBJ2-5, with D perhaps TRBD2 (6 bases). Looked up from germline, CDR1 is SGDLS and CDR2 is YYNGEE. V was cut by 2 bases and J by 5 bases, with 16 bases left in between. The CDR3 loop spans 15 amino acids. The CDR3 loop reads CASSVGPGGFETQYF. In nucleotides, the CDR3 is TGTGCCAGCAGCGTTGGACCCGGAGGGTTCGAGACCCAGTACTTC.

V usage is TRBV30 and J usage is TRBJ2-7; D possibly corresponds to TRBD1 (5 bases). The CDR3 contains 13 residues. Germline loops: CDR1 GTSNPN, CDR2 SVGIG (reference sequence). Trimming pared 5 bases from V and 2 bases from J, leaving 13 bases between. As DNA, the CDR3 is TGTGCCTGGGCGGCAGGGTTTGCCTACGAGCAGTACTTC. As protein: CAWAAGFAYEQYF. Full variable domain (missing parts from reference TRBV30 and TRBJ2-7): SQTIHQWPATLVQPVGSPLSLECTVEGTSNPNLYWYRQAAGRGLQLLFYSVGIGQISSEVPQNLSASRPQDRQFILSSKKLLLSDSGFYLCAWAAGFAYEQYFGPGTRLTVT.

The V call is TRBV29-1, the J call TRBJ1-1; no clear D. CDR3 length equals 13 residues. Trimming removed 4 bases at V and 4 bases at J, with 13 bases between. Germline V gives CDR1 SQVTM, CDR2 ANQGSEA. In DNA, the CDR3 is TGCAGCGTTGGCTTAGGGCGCGCCACTGAAGCTTTCTTT. This sequence encodes CSVGLGRATEAFF.

This chain links TRBV15 with TRBJ2-4; 8 nucleotides line up with TRBD1. This CDR3 comprises 14 residues. Per germline, CDR1 LNHNV and CDR2 YYDKDF (reference sequence). Losses at the gene ends were 6 bases for V and 9 bases for J; bases not matched to a gene: 10. CDR3 DNA sequence: TGTGCCACCAGGACGACAGGGGTATTTGGCATTCAGTACTTC. As protein: CATRTTGVFGIQYF.

CDR3 sequence (DNA): TGCAGCGTGGGTCCCCGGGGTAACTATGGCTACACCTTC. This gives the protein CSVGPRGNYGYTF. The chain combines TRBV29-1 with TRBJ1-2, with D unclear. The CDR3 is 13 residues long. The germline gives CDR1 SQVTM, CDR2 ANQGSEA. Trimming took off 6 bases at V and 1 base at J, with 12 bases between the two ends.

This clonotype was counted a single time. The CDR3 loop reads CSAANQGNQPQHF. The CDR3 region has the DNA TGCAGTGCTGCCAACCAGGGGAATCAGCCCCAGCATTTT. This chain uses TRBV20-1 with TRBJ1-5, with D possibly TRBD1 on 6 matching bases. Germline loops: CDR1 DFQATT, CDR2 SNEGSKA (reference sequence). The CDR3 totals 13 residues. The ends were cut back, 5 bases at V and 4 bases at J, with 12 bases in the middle.

The V gene is TRBV11-2, the J gene TRBJ2-4; possibly TRBD1 for D (5 bases). V lost 1 base and J 7 bases, leaving 14 bases between the germline ends. Germline values: CDR1 SGHAT, CDR2 FQNNGV. The CDR3 length is 15 residues. CDR3 sequence reads: CASSLGAQGTNIQYF. Written as DNA, the CDR3 is TGTGCCAGCAGCTTAGGGGCCCAGGGTACGAACATTCAGTACTTC.

The gene calls are TRBV9 and TRBJ1-2; D is unclear. The CDR3 extends over 16 amino acids. V was cut by 4 bases and J by 14 bases, with 30 bases left in between. Germline lookup yields CDR1 SGDLS and CDR2 YYNGEE. CDR3 residues: CASSPRMLEVNVRRTF. The CDR3 nucleotides read TGTGCCAGCAGCCCCCGCATGCTTGAGGTTAATGTGCGTAGGACCTTC.